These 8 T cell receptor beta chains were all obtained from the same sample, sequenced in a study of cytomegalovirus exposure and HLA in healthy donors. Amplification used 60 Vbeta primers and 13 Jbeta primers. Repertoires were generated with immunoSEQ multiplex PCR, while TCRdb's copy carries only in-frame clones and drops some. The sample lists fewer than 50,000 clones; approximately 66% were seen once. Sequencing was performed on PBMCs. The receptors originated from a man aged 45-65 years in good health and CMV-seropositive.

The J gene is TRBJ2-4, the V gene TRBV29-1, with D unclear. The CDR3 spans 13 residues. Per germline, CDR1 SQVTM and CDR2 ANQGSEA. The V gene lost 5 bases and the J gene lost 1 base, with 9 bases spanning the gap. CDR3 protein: CSVLTRAKNIQYF. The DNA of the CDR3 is TGCAGCGTTCTAACCAGGGCCAAAAACATTCAGTACTTC. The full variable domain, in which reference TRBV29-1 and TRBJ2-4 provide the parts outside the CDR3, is SAVISQKPSRDICQRGTSLTIQCQVDSQVTMMFWYRQQPGQSLTLIATANQGSEATYESGFVIDKFPISRPNLTFSTLTVSNMSPEDSSIYLCSVLTRAKNIQYFGAGTRLSVL.

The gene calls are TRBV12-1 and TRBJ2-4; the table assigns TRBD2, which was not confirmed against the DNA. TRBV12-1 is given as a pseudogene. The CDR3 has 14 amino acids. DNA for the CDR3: TGTGCCAGCAGCGTTAGCGGGGCCAAAAACATTCAGTACTTC. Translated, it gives CASSVSGAKNIQYF.

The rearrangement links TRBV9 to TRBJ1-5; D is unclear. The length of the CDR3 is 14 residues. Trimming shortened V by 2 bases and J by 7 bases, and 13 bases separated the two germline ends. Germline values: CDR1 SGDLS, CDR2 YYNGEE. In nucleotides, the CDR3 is TGTGCCAGCAGCGTGGAGGGAGGGAGGCAGCCCCAGCATTTT. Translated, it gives CASSVEGGRQPQHF.

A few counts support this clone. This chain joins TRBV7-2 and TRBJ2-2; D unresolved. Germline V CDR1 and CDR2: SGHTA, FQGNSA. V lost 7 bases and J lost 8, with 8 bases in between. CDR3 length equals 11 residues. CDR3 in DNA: TGTGCCAGCACCCCTTTAGGGGAGCTGTTTTTT. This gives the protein CASTPLGELFF.

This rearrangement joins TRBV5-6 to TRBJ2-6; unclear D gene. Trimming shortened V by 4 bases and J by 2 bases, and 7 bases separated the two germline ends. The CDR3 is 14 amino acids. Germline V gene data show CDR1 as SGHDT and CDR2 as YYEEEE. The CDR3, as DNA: TGTGCCAGCAGCCGTCGGGCTGGGGCCAACGTCCTGACTTTC. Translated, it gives CASSRRAGANVLTF.

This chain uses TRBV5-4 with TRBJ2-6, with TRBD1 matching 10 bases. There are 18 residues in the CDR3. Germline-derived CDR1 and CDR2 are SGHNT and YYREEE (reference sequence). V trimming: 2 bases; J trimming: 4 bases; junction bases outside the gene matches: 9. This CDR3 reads CASSLVGTGESGANVLTF. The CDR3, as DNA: TGTGCCAGCAGCTTAGTCGGGACAGGGGAGTCCGGGGCCAACGTCCTGACTTTC.

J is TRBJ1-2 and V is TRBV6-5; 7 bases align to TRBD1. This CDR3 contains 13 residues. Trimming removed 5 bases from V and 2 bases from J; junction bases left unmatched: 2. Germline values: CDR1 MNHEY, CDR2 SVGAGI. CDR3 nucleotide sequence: TGTGCCAGCAGTGGGACAGTCAACTATGGCTACACCTTC. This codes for CASSGTVNYGYTF.

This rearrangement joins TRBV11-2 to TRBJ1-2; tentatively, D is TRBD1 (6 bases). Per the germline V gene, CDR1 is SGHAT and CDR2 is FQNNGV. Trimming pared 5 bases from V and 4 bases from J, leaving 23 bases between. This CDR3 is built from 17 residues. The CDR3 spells CASSRMSGALQSYGYTF. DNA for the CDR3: TGTGCCAGCAGCCGAATGTCAGGGGCCCTACAGAGCTATGGCTACACCTTC.